These 7 T cell receptor beta chains were all obtained from the same sample, sequenced in a study of cytomegalovirus exposure and HLA in healthy donors. 13 Jbeta primers and 60 Vbeta primers were used for the PCR. TCRdb's copy holds only in-frame clones and misses some; the assay was immunoSEQ multiplex PCR. The sample consists of under 200,000 clones, approximately 77% of them appearing once. What was sequenced was PBMCs. The receptors come from a male donor in good health and CMV-seronegative.

The rearrangement joins TRBV7-9 to TRBJ1-1, with 8 bases identical to TRBD1. Trimming removed 4 bases from V and 3 bases from J; junction bases left unmatched: 4. Germline values: CDR1 SEHNR, CDR2 FQNEAQ (reference sequence). The CDR3 totals 14 residues. CDR3 sequence reads: CASSSGGSDTEAFF. DNA of the CDR3: TGTGCCAGCAGCTCAGGGGGCTCGGACACTGAAGCTTTCTTT.

Points on this clone: One junction end does not reproduce the germline sequence, and a read error may be involved. The chain couples TRBV28 to TRBJ1-2; 8 bases are a match to TRBD1. Germline CDR1 is MDHEN and CDR2 is SYDVKM. This CDR3 region has 11 residues. CDR3 nucleotides: TGTGCCAGCAGTCTATCCCGGGACAGGCTCTTC. This sequence encodes CASSLSRDRLF.

The chain joins TRBV19 to TRBJ1-3; D is possibly TRBD1 (6 bases). The CDR3 sequence is 15 residues long. Germline CDR1 is LNHDA and CDR2 is SQIVND (reference sequence). V was cut by 1 base and J by 5 bases, with 12 bases left in between. CDR3 sequence (DNA): TGTGCCAGTAGTATAGCCGGGGACAAACGAAACACCATATATTTT. It codes for CASSIAGDKRNTIYF. Filled out from reference TRBV19 and TRBJ1-3, the complete variable domain reads DGGITQSPKYLFRKEGQNVTLSCEQNLNHDAMYWYRQDPGQGLRLIYYSQIVNDFQKGDIAEGYSVSREKKESFPLTVTSAQKNPTAFYLCASSIAGDKRNTIYFGEGSWLTVV.

The V gene is TRBV18, the J gene TRBJ1-6, with TRBD1 matching over 11 bases. Per germline, CDR1 KGHSH and CDR2 LQKENI. This CDR3 spans 16 amino acids. The ends lost 3 bases at V and 6 bases at J; junction bases unmatched: 4. The DNA for the CDR3 is TGTGCCAGCTCACCGGGACAGGGGGTGTCTAATTCACCCCTCCACTTT. Translation: CASSPGQGVSNSPLHF. Drawing the rest from reference TRBV18 and TRBJ1-6, the complete variable domain is NAGVMQNPRHLVRRRGQEARLRCSPMKGHSHVYWYRQLPEEGLKFMVYLQKENIIDESGMPKERFSAEFPKEGPSILRIQQVVRGDSAAYFCASSPGQGVSNSPLHFGNGTRLTVT.

There are a few counts of this clone. The gene calls are TRBV30 and TRBJ1-1; D is possibly TRBD1 (6 bases). Trimming removed 3 bases from V and 0 bases from J, with 8 bases in between. Germline V lookup: CDR1 GTSNPN, CDR2 SVGIG (reference sequence). The CDR3 is 13 amino acids. The CDR3 region is CAWRDRMNTEAFF. DNA for the CDR3: TGTGCCTGGAGAGACAGGATGAACACTGAAGCTTTCTTT.

This sequence joins TRBV15 and TRBJ2-5; the D gene is possibly TRBD1 (6 bases). V gave up 0 bases and J gave up 4 bases, with 15 bases separating them. CDR1 is LNHNV and CDR2 is YYDKDF in the germline V gene (reference sequence). The length of the CDR3 is 16 residues. The CDR3 DNA reads as TGTGCCACCAGCAGAGATCCCTCCCCAGGGGCAGAGACCCAGTACTTC. It yields the protein CATSRDPSPGAETQYF.

This chain uses TRBV28 with TRBJ2-5; a weak D match, TRBD1 (6 bases). Trimming left V 11 bases short and J 3 bases short, with 10 bases between. The CDR3 is 11 amino acids. Per the germline V gene, CDR1 is MDHEN and CDR2 is SYDVKM. The CDR3, as DNA: TGTGCCCGCAACAGGGAAGAGACCCAGTACTTC. This translates into CARNREETQYF.